Only a few counts were recorded for the clone carrying this TCR beta chain. Its antigen is still unknown. The sequenced template was cDNA made from the entire isolated RNA. Clones were sequenced by immunoSEQ multiplex PCR, and TCRdb holds only the in-frame ones, with some missing. The top ten hold nearly 0.04% of the sample, which has hundreds of thousands of clones, 11% to 15% seen once. The germline V and J ends were trimmed by 6 bases and 3 bases, with 12 bases remaining between them. The CDR3 loop spans 14 amino acids. Germline CDR1 and CDR2: LNHDA and SQIVND (reference sequence). This sample is part of a study of beta chain features in type 1 diabetes. Study observations and caveats: Researchers reported that naive, central memory and Treg TCRB repertoires appeared more similar in patients than in healthy donors. Moderate yet significant TCRB CDR3 shortening was seen in Type 1 diabetes patients in all four CD4+ subsets. Any HLA-type effect on TCRB rearrangement remained unresolved here.

Sorting based on CD45RO/CCR7/CD25/CD127/CD95/CD27 separated CD4+ naive, central memory, regulatory and stem cell-like memory cells. The receptor comes from a man aged 18 to 35 with type 1 diabetes. Sequenced input: naive CD4+ T cells from blood. The V call is TRBV19, the J call TRBJ1-5, with D maybe TRBD1 (6 bases). The CDR3 sequence: CASSGTSYNQPQHF. The CDR3 nucleotides read TGTGCCAGTAGCGGGACAAGCTACAATCAGCCCCAGCATTTT.